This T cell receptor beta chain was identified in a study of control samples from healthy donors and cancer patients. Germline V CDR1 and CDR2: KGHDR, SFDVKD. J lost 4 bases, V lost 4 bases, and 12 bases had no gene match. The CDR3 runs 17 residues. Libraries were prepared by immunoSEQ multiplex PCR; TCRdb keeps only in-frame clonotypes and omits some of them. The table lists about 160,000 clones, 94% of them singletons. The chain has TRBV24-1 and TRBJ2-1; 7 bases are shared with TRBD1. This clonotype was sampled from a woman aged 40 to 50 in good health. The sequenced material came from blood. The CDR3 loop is CATSENTGTDTYNEQFF. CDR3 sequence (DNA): TGTGCCACCAGTGAGAACACCGGGACAGATACTTACAATGAGCAGTTCTTC.